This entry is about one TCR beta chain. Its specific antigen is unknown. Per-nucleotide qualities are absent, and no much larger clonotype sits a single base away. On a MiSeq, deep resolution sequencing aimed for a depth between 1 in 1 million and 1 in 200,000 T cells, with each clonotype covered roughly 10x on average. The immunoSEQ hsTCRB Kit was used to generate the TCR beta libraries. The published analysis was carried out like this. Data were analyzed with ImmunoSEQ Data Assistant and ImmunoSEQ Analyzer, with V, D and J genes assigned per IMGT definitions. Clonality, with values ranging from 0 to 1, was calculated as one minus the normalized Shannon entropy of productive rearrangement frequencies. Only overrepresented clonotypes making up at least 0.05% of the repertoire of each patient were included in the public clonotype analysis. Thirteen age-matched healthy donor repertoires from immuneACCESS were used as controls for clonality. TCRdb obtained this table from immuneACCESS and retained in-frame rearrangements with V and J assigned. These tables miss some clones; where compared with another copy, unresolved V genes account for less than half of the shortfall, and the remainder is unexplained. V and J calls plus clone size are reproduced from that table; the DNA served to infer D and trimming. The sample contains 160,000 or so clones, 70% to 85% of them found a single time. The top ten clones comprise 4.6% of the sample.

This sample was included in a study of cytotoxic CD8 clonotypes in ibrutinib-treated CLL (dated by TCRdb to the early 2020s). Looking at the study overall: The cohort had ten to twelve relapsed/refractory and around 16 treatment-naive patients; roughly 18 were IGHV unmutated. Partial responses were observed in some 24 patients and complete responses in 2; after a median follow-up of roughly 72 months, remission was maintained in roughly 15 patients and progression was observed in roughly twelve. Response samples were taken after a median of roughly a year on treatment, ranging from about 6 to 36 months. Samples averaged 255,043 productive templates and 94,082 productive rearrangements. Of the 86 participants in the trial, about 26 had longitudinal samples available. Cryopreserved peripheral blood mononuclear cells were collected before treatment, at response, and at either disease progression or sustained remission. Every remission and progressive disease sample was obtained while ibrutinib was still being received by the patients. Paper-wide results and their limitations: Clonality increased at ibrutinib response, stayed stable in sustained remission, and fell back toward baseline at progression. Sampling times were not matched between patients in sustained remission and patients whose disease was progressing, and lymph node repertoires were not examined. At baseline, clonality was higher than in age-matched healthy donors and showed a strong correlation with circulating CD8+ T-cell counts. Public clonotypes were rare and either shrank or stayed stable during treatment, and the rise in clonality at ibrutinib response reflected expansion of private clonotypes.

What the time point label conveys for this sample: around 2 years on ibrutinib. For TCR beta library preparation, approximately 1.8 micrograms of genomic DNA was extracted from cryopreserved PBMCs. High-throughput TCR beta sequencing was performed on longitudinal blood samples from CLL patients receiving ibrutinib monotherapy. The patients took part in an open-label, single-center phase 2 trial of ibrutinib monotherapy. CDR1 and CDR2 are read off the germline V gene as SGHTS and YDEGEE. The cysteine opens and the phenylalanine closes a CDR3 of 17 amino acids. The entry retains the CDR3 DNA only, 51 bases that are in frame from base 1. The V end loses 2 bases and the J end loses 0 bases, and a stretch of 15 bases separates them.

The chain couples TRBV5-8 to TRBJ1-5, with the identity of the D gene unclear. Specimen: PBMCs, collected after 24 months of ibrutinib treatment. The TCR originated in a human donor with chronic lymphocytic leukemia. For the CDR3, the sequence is CASSFYRGSHSNQPQHF. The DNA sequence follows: TGTGCCAGCAGCTTTTACCGAGGATCACATAGCAATCAGCCCCAGCATTTT.